This is a list of T cell receptor beta chains from one sample in a study of regulatory T cells in long-lasting Graves disease. TCRdb reanalysed the multiplex PCR reads using MiXCR and keeps one entry per CDR3 protein. The sample has roughly 530,000 distinct CDR3 sequences; about 16% are singletons. Separately, the same data were catalogued under a study of T cells in Graves' hyperthyroidism and ophthalmopathy.

The sequences come from peripheral blood mononuclear cells (PBMCs), collected at new diagnosis, from a patient treated with antithyroid drugs. The receptors were sampled from a woman aged 40-60 years with Graves disease. CDR3s include the opening cysteine and the closing phenylalanine or tryptophan. A D gene is named only where the DNA matches it firmly. Size values are once, few and many counts, or a class for expanded clones, and some rows have none.

d_gene,j_gene,v_gene,abundance,CDR3aa,CDR3nt
.,TRBJ1-3,TRBV7-6,.,CASSLALPGFGTRSGNTIYF,TGTGCCAGCAGCTTAGCGTTACCAGGGTTTGGGACCCGCTCTGGAAACACCATATATTTT
.,TRBJ2-3,TRBV5-1,.,CASRWGESTDTQYF,TGCGCCAGCAGGTGGGGGGAAAGCACAGATACGCAGTATTTT
.,TRBJ2-3,TRBV29-1,many,CSVVRPVSTDTQYF,TGCAGCGTTGTGAGACCGGTTAGCACAGATACGCAGTATTTT
TRBD1,TRBJ1-1,TRBV5-1,many,CASSGGTGSTEAFF,TGCGCCAGCAGCGGTGGGACAGGGAGCACTGAAGCTTTCTTT
.,TRBJ1-2,TRBV7-2,many,CASTPDSYGYTF,TGTGCCAGCACCCCGGACTCCTATGGCTACACCTTC
TRBD1,TRBJ1-2,TRBV7-3,few,CASSGDREGSYGYTF,TGTGCCAGCAGCGGCGACAGGGAGGGTAGCTATGGCTACACCTTC
.,TRBJ2-7,TRBV6-1,many,CASSEMMTSAYEQYF,TGTGCCAGCAGTGAGATGATGACAAGCGCCTACGAGCAGTACTTC
.,TRBJ1-3,TRBV10-1,few,CASSDLDSRDTIYF,TGCGCCAGCAGCGACCTGGACAGTCGAGACACCATATATTTT
.,TRBJ1-2,TRBV2,.,CASSESSGRANGYTF,TGTGCCAGCAGTGAATCCTCAGGGAGGGCCAATGGCTACACCTTC
TRBD1,TRBJ1-4,TRBV6-2/TRBV6-3,many,CASSYSTGQGGEKLFF,TGTGCCAGCAGTTACTCGACCGGACAGGGGGGTGAAAAACTGTTTTTT
TRBD1,TRBJ2-5,TRBV6-1,.,CASSVGAGGHQETQYF,TGTGCCAGCAGTGTTGGGGCAGGGGGACATCAAGAGACCCAGTACTTC
TRBD1,TRBJ1-2,TRBV11-2,many,CASSPWTGSERLYGYTF,TGTGCCAGCAGCCCTTGGACAGGGTCAGAGAGACTATATGGCTACACCTTC
.,TRBJ2-6,TRBV5-5,.,CASSLGGTHSGANVLTF,TGTGCCAGCAGCTTGGGGGGGACTCACTCTGGGGCCAACGTCCTGACTTTC
.,TRBJ2-5,TRBV7-8,.,CASSRAGRGETQYF,TGTGCCAGCAGCCGGGCCGGGCGGGGAGAGACCCAGTACTTC
.,TRBJ1-2,TRBV6-2/TRBV6-3,.,CASSYDRLYGYTF,TGTGCCAGCAGTTACGACAGACTCTATGGCTACACCTTC
.,TRBJ1-2,TRBV5-1,few,CASNPRTTGYGYTF,TGCGCCAGCAACCCTCGGACAACGGGCTATGGCTACACCTTC
TRBD1,TRBJ1-2,TRBV12-3/TRBV12-4,many,CASTRTGGRYGYTF,TGTGCCAGCACCAGGACAGGGGGGAGGTATGGCTACACCTTC
.,TRBJ1-1,TRBV11-2,many,CASRRGMAAFF,TGTGCCAGCAGGAGAGGGATGGCTGCTTTCTTT
.,TRBJ2-5,TRBV28,many,CASSLPLGGQETQYF,TGTGCCAGCAGTCTACCCCTGGGGGGCCAAGAGACCCAGTACTTC
.,TRBJ2-3,TRBV12-3/TRBV12-4,many,CASSPGPHTDTQYF,TGTGCCAGCAGCCCGGGACCGCACACAGATACGCAGTATTTT
TRBD1,TRBJ2-2,TRBV24-1,.,CATSDLHGGQGSGELFF,TGTGCCACCAGTGATTTGCATGGTGGACAGGGATCCGGGGAGCTGTTTTTT
TRBD1,TRBJ2-1,TRBV28,many,CASSTPGQGRDEQFF,TGTGCCAGCAGTACTCCGGGACAGGGGAGAGATGAGCAGTTCTTC
.,TRBJ1-4,TRBV4-2,.,CASVKLFF,TGTGCCAGCGTAAAACTGTTTTTT
.,TRBJ1-2,TRBV5-1,many,CASSPEGRNNYGYTF,TGCGCCAGCAGCCCAGAGGGCAGGAATAACTATGGCTACACCTTC
.,TRBJ2-5,TRBV5-5,.,CASSFGAGVLQETQYF,TGTGCCAGCAGCTTTGGCGCAGGGGTCCTACAAGAGACCCAGTACTTC
.,TRBJ1-3,TRBV6-1,many,CASRANPGSIYF,TGTGCCAGCAGGGCCAACCCAGGGTCCATATATTTT
.,TRBJ2-3,TRBV11-2,.,CASSLGGGPRSPPTTDTQYF,TGTGCCAGCAGCTTAGGGGGGGGCCCAAGATCCCCACCAACAACAGATACGCAGTATTTT
.,TRBJ1-2,TRBV2,many,CASSPKVGTPYGYTF,TGTGCCAGCAGCCCCAAGGTCGGGACACCCTATGGCTACACCTTC
TRBD2,TRBJ2-1,TRBV5-1,.,CASSLAGTNVNEQFF,TGCGCCAGCAGCCTGGCAGGGACTAACGTTAATGAGCAGTTCTTC
.,TRBJ2-2,TRBV5-1,few,CASSTGQGTGELFF,TGCGCCAGCAGCACGGGACAAGGCACCGGGGAGCTGTTTTTT
.,TRBJ1-2,TRBV5-6,.,CASSPGPPIDYGYTF,TGTGCCAGCAGCCCGGGACCGCCGATAGACTATGGCTACACCTTC
TRBD2,TRBJ2-3,TRBV2,many,CASRALAGVGDTQYF,TGTGCCAGCAGGGCCCTAGCGGGGGTAGGAGATACGCAGTATTTT
.,TRBJ1-1,TRBV4-1,.,CASRGLAENTEAFF,TGCGCCAGCAGAGGGCTAGCTGAGAACACTGAAGCTTTCTTT
.,TRBJ2-2,TRBV28,.,CASRSSAGELFF,TGTGCCAGCCGATCGAGTGCCGGGGAGCTGTTTTTT
TRBD1,TRBJ1-6,TRBV18,.,CASSPLDRNSPLHF,TGTGCCAGCTCACCATTGGACAGGAATTCACCCCTCCACTTT
TRBD2,TRBJ2-3,TRBV7-9,few,CASSPRWDLAGGSTDTQYF,TGTGCCAGCAGCCCGCGGTGGGACTTAGCGGGGGGCTCCACAGATACGCAGTATTTT
.,TRBJ2-1,TRBV24-1,many,CATSSRGRGNEQFF,TGTGCCACCAGTTCTAGGGGGCGGGGGAATGAGCAGTTCTTC
.,TRBJ2-5,TRBV5-1,.,CASSLSRAVQETQYF,TGCGCCAGCAGCCTCAGCCGGGCAGTCCAAGAGACCCAGTACTTC
.,TRBJ1-2,TRBV6-1,many,CASRGQTIYGYTF,TGTGCCAGCAGAGGACAGACAATATATGGCTACACCTTC
.,TRBJ2-5,TRBV7-2,.,CASSFSGLQETQYF,TGTGCCAGCAGCTTTTCGGGGTTACAAGAGACCCAGTACTTC
TRBD1,TRBJ1-1,TRBV30,many,CAWTGQGATEAFF,TGTGCCTGGACCGGACAGGGGGCCACTGAAGCTTTCTTT
TRBD1,TRBJ2-3,TRBV11-3,.,CASSSRQGHRGRPPDTQYF,TGTGCCAGCAGCTCTAGACAGGGTCACAGGGGGCGCCCCCCAGATACGCAGTATTTT
.,TRBJ1-1,TRBV7-7,.,CASSSGGPVNTEAFF,TGTGCTAGCAGCTCGGGCGGTCCGGTGAACACTGAAGCTTTCTTT
.,TRBJ2-1,TRBV4-2,.,CASSLERRDNEQFF,TGTGCCAGCAGCCTAGAAAGGAGGGACAATGAGCAGTTCTTC
.,TRBJ2-3,TRBV2,many,CASIRDTPSTDTQYF,TGTGCCAGCATTCGCGACACCCCTAGCACAGATACGCAGTATTTT
.,TRBJ2-7,TRBV5-1,.,CASSLHGTFYEQYF,TGCGCCAGCAGCTTACACGGGACTTTCTACGAGCAGTACTTC
.,TRBJ1-4,TRBV4-1,few,CASSQDPLRNNEKLFF,TGCGCCAGCAGCCAAGACCCCCTGAGAAACAATGAAAAACTGTTTTTT
.,TRBJ2-1,TRBV5-6,.,CASRYGETTYNEQFF,TGTGCCAGCAGGTATGGGGAGACGACCTACAATGAGCAGTTCTTC
.,TRBJ1-1,TRBV9,.,CASSTGGSGAFF,TGTGCCAGCAGCACGGGGGGATCGGGAGCCTTCTTT
.,TRBJ1-2,TRBV6-1,.,CASSPGEFGYTF,TGTGCCAGCAGCCCGGGGGAATTTGGCTACACCTTC
.,TRBJ2-1,TRBV7-3,many,CASSSRQTVGYNEQFF,TGTGCCAGCAGCTCTCGACAGACAGTGGGCTACAATGAGCAGTTCTTC
.,TRBJ2-1,TRBV28,many,CASTPAGGGRDEQFF,TGTGCCAGCACCCCGGCCGGGGGCGGAAGGGATGAGCAGTTCTTC
.,TRBJ2-1,TRBV28,many,CASPPDSGLDNEQFF,TGTGCCAGCCCACCTGACTCAGGGCTCGACAATGAGCAGTTCTTC
TRBD1,TRBJ2-7,TRBV12-3/TRBV12-4,many,CASSHRQGASEQYF,TGTGCCAGCAGTCACCGACAGGGAGCAAGCGAGCAGTACTTC
.,TRBJ2-1,TRBV19,.,CASSIEDKGDNEQFF,TGTGCCAGTAGTATAGAGGATAAGGGGGACAATGAGCAGTTCTTC
.,TRBJ1-2,TRBV4-1,.,CASSQNQPTANYGYTF,TGCGCCAGCAGCCAAAATCAACCGACAGCTAACTATGGCTACACCTTC
TRBD2,TRBJ2-7,TRBV27,few,CASSLRPAGDEQYF,TGTGCCAGCAGTTTACGCCCCGCGGGAGACGAGCAGTACTTC
.,TRBJ1-3,TRBV30,many,CAWRTGNTIYF,TGTGCCTGGAGAACCGGAAACACCATATATTTT
.,TRBJ2-7,TRBV7-2,many,CASSSYVGYEQYF,TGTGCCAGCAGCTCTTACGTAGGGTACGAGCAGTACTTC
.,TRBJ2-7,TRBV28,many,CASSPPYWGVTYEQYF,TGTGCCAGCAGTCCCCCTTATTGGGGGGTCACCTACGAGCAGTACTTC